Detailed here is one T cell receptor beta chain. Its specificity is unknown. This entry comes from a study of T cells in localized non-small cell lung cancer. Regarding the study as a whole: Elevated blood T cell density was associated with longer overall survival. Multi-region tumor sequencing was not done, so intratumor heterogeneity could not be excluded.

This CDR3 has 17 amino acids. V lost 5 bases and J lost 0, with 18 bases in between. Looked up from germline, CDR1 is SGHAT and CDR2 is FQNNGV. The table came from immunoSEQ multiplex PCR; TCRdb's copy has only in-frame clones and leaves some out. The sample consists of 55,000 to 65,000 clones, 90% to 95% of them appearing once. The sample here was peripheral blood, taken before any cancer treatment. V and J are TRBV11-2 and TRBJ2-3; TRBD1 might be the D (6 bases). The origin of this receptor is a man aged 40-75 years with stage I lung adenocarcinoma. The CDR3 DNA is TGTGCCAGCAGCCCACGTGGGGGCGGAGTTAGCACAGATACGCAGTATTTT. Translated, it gives CASSPRGGGVSTDTQYF.